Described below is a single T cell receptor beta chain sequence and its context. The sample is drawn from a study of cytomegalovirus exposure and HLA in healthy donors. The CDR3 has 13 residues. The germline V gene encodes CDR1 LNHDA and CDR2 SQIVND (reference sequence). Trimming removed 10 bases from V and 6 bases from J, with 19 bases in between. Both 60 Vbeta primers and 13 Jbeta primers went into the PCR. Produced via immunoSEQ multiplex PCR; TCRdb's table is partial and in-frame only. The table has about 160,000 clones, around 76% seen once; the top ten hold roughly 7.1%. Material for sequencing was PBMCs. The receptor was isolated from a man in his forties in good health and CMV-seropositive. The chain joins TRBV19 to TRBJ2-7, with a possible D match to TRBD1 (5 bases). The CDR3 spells CATSEDIGREQYF. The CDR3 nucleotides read TGTGCCACCTCAGAGGACATAGGCCGCGAGCAGTACTTC.